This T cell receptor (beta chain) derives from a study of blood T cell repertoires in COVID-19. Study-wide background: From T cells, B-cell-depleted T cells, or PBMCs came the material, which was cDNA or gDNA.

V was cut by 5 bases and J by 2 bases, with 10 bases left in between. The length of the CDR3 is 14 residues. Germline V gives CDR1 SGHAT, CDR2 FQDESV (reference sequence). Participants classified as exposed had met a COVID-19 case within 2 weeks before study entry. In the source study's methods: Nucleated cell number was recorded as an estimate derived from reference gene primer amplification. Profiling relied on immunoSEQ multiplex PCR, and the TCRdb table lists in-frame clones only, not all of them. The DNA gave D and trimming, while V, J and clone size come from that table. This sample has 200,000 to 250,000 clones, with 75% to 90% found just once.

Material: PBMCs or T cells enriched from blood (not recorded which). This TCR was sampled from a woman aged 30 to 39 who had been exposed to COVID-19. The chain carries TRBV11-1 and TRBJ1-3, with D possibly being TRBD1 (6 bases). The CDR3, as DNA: TGTGCCAGCAGCCAACAGGGAACTGGAAACACCATATATTTT. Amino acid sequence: CASSQQGTGNTIYF.